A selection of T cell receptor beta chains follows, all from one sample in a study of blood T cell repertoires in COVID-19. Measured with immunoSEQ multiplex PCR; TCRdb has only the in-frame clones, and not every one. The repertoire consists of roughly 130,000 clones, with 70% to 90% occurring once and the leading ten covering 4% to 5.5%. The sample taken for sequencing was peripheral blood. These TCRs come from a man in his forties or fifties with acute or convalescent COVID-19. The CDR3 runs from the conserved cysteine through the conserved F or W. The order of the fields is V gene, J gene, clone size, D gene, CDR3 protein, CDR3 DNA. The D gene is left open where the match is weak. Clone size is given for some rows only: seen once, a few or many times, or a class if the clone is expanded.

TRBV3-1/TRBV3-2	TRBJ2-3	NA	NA	CASSPWLASTDTQYF	TGTGCCAGCAGTCCTTGGCTAGCGAGCACAGATACGCAGTATTTT
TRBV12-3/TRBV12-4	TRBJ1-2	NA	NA	CASSRDTYGYTF	TGTGCCAGCAGTCGGGACACCTATGGCTACACCTTC
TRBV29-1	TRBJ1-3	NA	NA	CSVEQDIGNTIYF	TGCAGCGTTGAACAGGACATTGGGAACACCATATATTTT
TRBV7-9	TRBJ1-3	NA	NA	CASSLSQISGNTIYF	TGTGCCAGCAGCTTATCACAGATCTCTGGAAACACCATATATTTT
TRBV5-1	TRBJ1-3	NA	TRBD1	CASSPLQGPSGNTIYF	TGCGCCAGCAGCCCACTACAGGGGCCCTCTGGAAACACCATATATTTT
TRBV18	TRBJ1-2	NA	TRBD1	CASSPLRDRGLNLGGYTF	TGTGCCAGCTCACCACTCCGGGACAGGGGGCTAAACCTCGGTGGCTACACCTTC
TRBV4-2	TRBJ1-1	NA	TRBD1	CASSQDQYAGQGAGLNTEAFF	TGTGCCAGCAGCCAAGATCAATACGCGGGACAGGGGGCAGGTCTGAACACTGAAGCTTTCTTT
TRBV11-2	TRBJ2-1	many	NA	CASSPSPHRSDNEQFF	TGTGCCAGCAGCCCTAGTCCCCACCGATCAGACAATGAGCAGTTCTTC
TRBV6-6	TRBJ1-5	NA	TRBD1	CASSPLPTGGSGSNQPQHF	TGTGCCAGCAGTCCACTCCCGACAGGGGGAAGCGGGAGCAATCAGCCCCAGCATTTT
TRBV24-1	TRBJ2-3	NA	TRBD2	CATSDPRPTSGTDTQYF	TGTGCCACCAGTGATCCCCGGCCGACTAGCGGTACAGATACGCAGTATTTT
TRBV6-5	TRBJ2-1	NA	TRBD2	CASSWLAGTYNEQFF	TGTGCCAGCAGTTGGCTAGCGGGCACCTACAATGAGCAGTTCTTC
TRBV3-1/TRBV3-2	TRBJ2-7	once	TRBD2	CASSLRRASAGLHEQYF	TGTGCCAGCAGCCTACGGAGAGCATCAGCGGGACTACACGAGCAGTACTTC
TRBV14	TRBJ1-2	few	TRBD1	CASSQGIPGQTLRGYGYTF	TGTGCCAGCAGCCAGGGCATTCCGGGACAGACCCTCCGGGGCTATGGCTACACCTTC
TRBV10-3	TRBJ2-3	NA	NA	CAISASNGAARTDTQYF	TGTGCCATCAGTGCATCTAATGGGGCAGCGAGGACAGATACGCAGTATTTT
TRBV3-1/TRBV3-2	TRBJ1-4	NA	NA	CASSQRGGDEKLFF	TGTGCCAGCAGCCAACGAGGGGGTGATGAAAAACTGTTTTTT
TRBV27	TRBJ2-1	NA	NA	CASSFIDKLEDEQFF	TGTGCCAGCAGTTTTATCGACAAGCTGGAGGATGAGCAGTTCTTC
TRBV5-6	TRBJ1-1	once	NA	CASSRARGTEAFF	TGTGCCAGCAGCCGGGCGCGGGGCACTGAAGCTTTCTTT
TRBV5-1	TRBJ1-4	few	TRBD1	CASSLGGTGAEKLFF	TGCGCCAGCAGCTTGGGCGGGACAGGGGCTGAAAAACTGTTTTTT
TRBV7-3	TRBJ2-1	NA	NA	CASSFGIGVDNEQFF	TGTGCCAGCAGCTTCGGCATAGGGGTCGACAATGAGCAGTTCTTC
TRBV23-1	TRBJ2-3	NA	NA	CASRSSTDTQYF	TGCGCCAGCAGGTCTAGCACAGATACGCAGTATTTT
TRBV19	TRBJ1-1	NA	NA	CASSNQGTRGTEAFF	TGTGCCAGTAGTAACCAGGGGACCCGGGGCACTGAAGCTTTCTTT
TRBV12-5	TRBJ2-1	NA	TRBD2	CASGLPGLAGYEQFF	TGTGCTAGTGGTTTGCCGGGACTAGCGGGATATGAGCAGTTCTTC
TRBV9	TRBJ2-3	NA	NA	CASSVGAGLTDTQYF	TGTGCCAGCAGCGTAGGAGCGGGCCTCACAGATACGCAGTATTTT
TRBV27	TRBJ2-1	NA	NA	CASSALAHSYNEQFF	TGTGCCAGCAGTGCTCTAGCGCACTCCTACAATGAGCAGTTCTTC
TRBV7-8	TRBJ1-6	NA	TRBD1	CASSFGDRYIQGDSPLHF	TGTGCCAGCAGCTTTGGGGACAGGTACATCCAGGGGGATTCACCCCTCCACTTT
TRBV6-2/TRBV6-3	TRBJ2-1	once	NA	CASSYGIRGASSYNEQFF	TGTGCCAGCAGTTACGGGATCCGCGGGGCCAGCTCCTACAATGAGCAGTTCTTC
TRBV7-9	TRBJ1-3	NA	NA	CASSLGTGSNTIYF	TGTGCCAGCAGCCTCGGGACTGGAAGTAACACCATATATTTT
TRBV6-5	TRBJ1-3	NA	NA	CASSFDRMGNTIYF	TGTGCCAGCAGTTTCGATAGAATGGGAAACACCATATATTTT
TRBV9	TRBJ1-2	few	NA	CASSAGRANYGYTF	TGTGCCAGCAGCGCCGGTAGAGCTAACTATGGCTACACCTTC
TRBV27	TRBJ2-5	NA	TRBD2	CASSSPLAGDLGTQYF	TGTGCCAGCAGTTCGCCACTAGCGGGGGATTTAGGGACCCAGTACTTC
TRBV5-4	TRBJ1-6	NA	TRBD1	CASSFNWTGPLSSYNSPLHF	TGTGCCAGCAGCTTTAACTGGACAGGGCCCCTGAGCTCCTATAATTCACCCCTCCACTTT
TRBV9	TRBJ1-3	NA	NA	CASSVEPWRTGNTIYF	TGTGCCAGCAGCGTAGAACCCTGGCGGACTGGAAACACCATATATTTT
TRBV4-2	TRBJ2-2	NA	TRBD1	CASSQGDRAGELFF	TGTGCCAGCAGCCAAGGAGACAGGGCCGGGGAGCTGTTTTTT
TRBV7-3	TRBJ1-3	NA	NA	CASSPLGREAGNTIYF	TGTGCCAGCAGTCCCCTTGGGCGGGAGGCGGGAAACACCATATATTTT
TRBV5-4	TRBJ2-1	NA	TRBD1	CASSLETGGVDEQFF	TGTGCCAGCAGCTTGGAGACAGGGGGCGTTGATGAGCAGTTCTTC
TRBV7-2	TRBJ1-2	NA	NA	CASSYRSDYGYTF	TGTGCCAGCAGCTACAGATCCGACTATGGCTACACCTTC
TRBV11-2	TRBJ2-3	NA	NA	CASTVGHLGPAQIAQYF	TGTGCCAGCACCGTGGGACATTTAGGCCCCGCACAGATAGCGCAGTATTTT
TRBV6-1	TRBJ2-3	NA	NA	CASSEARGGSTDTQYF	TGTGCCAGCAGTGAAGCCCGGGGAGGCAGCACAGATACGCAGTATTTT
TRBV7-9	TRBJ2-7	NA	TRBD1	CASSLSLTGGHSYEQYF	TGTGCCAGCAGCTTAAGCCTGACAGGGGGCCACTCCTACGAGCAGTACTTC
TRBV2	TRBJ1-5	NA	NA	CASSGTLGYKPQHF	TGTGCCAGCAGTGGCACCCTAGGATATAAGCCCCAGCATTTT
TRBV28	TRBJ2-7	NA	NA	CASSSSDTVSYEQYF	TGTGCCAGCAGTTCCTCGGACACAGTATCCTACGAGCAGTACTTC
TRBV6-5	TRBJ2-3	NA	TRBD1	CASSRDRGTDTQYF	TGTGCCAGCAGCCGGGACAGGGGAACAGATACGCAGTATTTT
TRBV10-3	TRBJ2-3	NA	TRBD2	CAISLGEGDTQYF	TGTGCCATCAGTCTGGGGGAGGGAGATACGCAGTATTTT
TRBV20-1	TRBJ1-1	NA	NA	CSALRDLEAFF	TGCAGTGCTCTCCGGGATCTTGAAGCTTTCTTT
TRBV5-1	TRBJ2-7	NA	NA	CASSLGKGESEQYF	TGCGCCAGCAGCTTGGGGAAGGGGGAGAGCGAGCAGTACTTC
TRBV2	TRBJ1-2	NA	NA	CASRPSGLLRKGYTF	TGTGCCAGCAGGCCATCCGGACTTCTTAGAAAGGGCTACACCTTC
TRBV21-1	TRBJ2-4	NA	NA	CASSKGKAKNIQYF	TGTGCCAGCAGCAAGGGCAAAGCCAAAAACATTCAGTACTTC
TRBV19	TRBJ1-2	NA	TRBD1	CASSPRRDSLTNYGYTF	TGTGCCAGTAGTCCCAGACGGGACAGCCTCACCAACTATGGCTACACCTTC
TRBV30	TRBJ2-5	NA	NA	CAWSETSQETQYF	TGTGCCTGGAGTGAGACTTCACAAGAGACCCAGTACTTC
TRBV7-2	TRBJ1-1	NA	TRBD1	CASSLDRTGRNTEAFF	TGTGCCAGCAGCTTAGATAGGACAGGGAGGAACACTGAAGCTTTCTTT